Listed below are T cell receptor beta chains from one sample, sequenced in a study of shared clonotypes between healthy human individuals. The table came from immunoSEQ multiplex PCR; TCRdb's copy has only in-frame clones and leaves some out. The sample has millions of clones, 85% to 95% seen once. Sequenced: naive CD4+ T cells sorted from blood. The receptors were gathered from a man between 18 and 29 years old in good health. Both conserved end residues are part of each CDR3. Each record gives: D gene, V gene, J gene, clone size, CDR3 DNA, CDR3 protein. The D gene is left open where the match is weak. Where a row states a size, it is once, few, many or the class of an expanded clone; other rows omit it.

>.|TRBV6-1|TRBJ1-5|.
TGTGCCAGCAGTGAAGATGGCCCGAAGCAGCATTTT
CASSEDGPKQHF
>.|TRBV9|TRBJ1-6|.
TGTGCCAGCAGCACCGACCCCCTAAATAATTCACCCCTCCACTTT
CASSTDPLNNSPLHF
>.|TRBV11-2|TRBJ2-5|.
TGTGCCAGCGGTGCGGCGGGACCTATAAACCAAGAGACCCAGTACTTC
CASGAAGPINQETQYF
>.|TRBV20-1|TRBJ1-1|.
TGCAGTGCCAGCCCCAGGTTCGAAGCTTTCTTT
CSASPRFEAFF
>TRBD1|TRBV10-3|TRBJ1-3|.
TGTGCCACAAGGGACAGCATCTCTGGAAACACCATATATTTT
CATRDSISGNTIYF
>TRBD2|TRBV6-5|TRBJ2-5|.
TGTGCCAGCAGCCGACTAGCGGGAAAACAAGAGACCCAGTACTTC
CASSRLAGKQETQYF
>TRBD1|TRBV5-6|TRBJ2-3|.
TGTGCCAGCAGCCCTGGACAGGGGATCTACACAGATACGCAGTATTTT
CASSPGQGIYTDTQYF
>TRBD1|TRBV18|TRBJ1-2|many
TGTGCCAGCTTGGGACAGAACTATGGCTACACCTTC
CASLGQNYGYTF
>.|TRBV7-9|TRBJ2-3|.
TGTGCCAGCAGCGAGAACCAGGGGTCTAGCACAGATACGCAGTATTTT
CASSENQGSSTDTQYF
>TRBD1|TRBV28|TRBJ1-2|.
TGTGCCAGCAGTGACAGCTACCGACAGGGACCTAATGGCTACACCTTC
CASSDSYRQGPNGYTF
>.|TRBV27|TRBJ2-2|.
TGTGCCAGCAGTTTTATGCCCCCTGTTGCTGGGGCCGGGGAGCTGTTTTTT
CASSFMPPVAGAGELFF
>.|TRBV7-9|TRBJ2-7|.
TGTGCCAGCAGCTTAGGGCAGGGGTTCTACGAGCAGTACTTC
CASSLGQGFYEQYF
>.|TRBV10-2|TRBJ2-1|.
TGCGCCAGCACCCCGGAGGGGACCTACAATGAGCAGTTCTTC
CASTPEGTYNEQFF
>.|TRBV5-1|TRBJ2-5|.
TGCGCCAGCAGCTTCGAGGGCGGGCGAGAGACCCAGTACTTC
CASSFEGGRETQYF
>TRBD1|TRBV19|TRBJ2-5|.
TGTGCCAGTAGTGGGACAGGGAAAGAGACCCAGTACTTC
CASSGTGKETQYF
>.|TRBV9|TRBJ2-5|.
TGTGCCAGCAGCCCGGGGTCTCTCAAGGAGACCCAGTACTTC
CASSPGSLKETQYF
>.|TRBV30|TRBJ1-2|.
TGTGCCTGGAGTGTAAGCGGGACAAGCAGGCGTGGCTACACCTTC
CAWSVSGTSRRGYTF